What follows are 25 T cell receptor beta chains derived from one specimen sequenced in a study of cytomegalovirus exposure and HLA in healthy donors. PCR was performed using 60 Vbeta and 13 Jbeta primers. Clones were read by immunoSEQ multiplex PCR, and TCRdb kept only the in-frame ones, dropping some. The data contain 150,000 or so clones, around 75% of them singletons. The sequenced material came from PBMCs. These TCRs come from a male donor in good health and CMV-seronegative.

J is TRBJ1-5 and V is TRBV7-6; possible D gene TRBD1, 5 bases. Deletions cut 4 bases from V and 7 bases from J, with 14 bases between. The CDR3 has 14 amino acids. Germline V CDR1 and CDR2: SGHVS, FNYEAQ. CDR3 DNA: TGTGCCAGCAGCTGGGGAAGCAGGGAACAGCCCCAGCATTTT. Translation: CASSWGSREQPQHF.

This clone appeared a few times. The CDR3 DNA reads TGTGCCAGCAGCTTTCAGACAGGCCAAGAGACCCAGTACTTC. Translation: CASSFQTGQETQYF. The J gene is TRBJ2-5, the V gene TRBV7-2, with D perhaps matching TRBD1 (6 bases). In germline, CDR1 is SGHTA, CDR2 FQGNSA. V lost 3 bases and J 1 base, leaving 9 bases between the germline ends. The CDR3 is 14 residues long.

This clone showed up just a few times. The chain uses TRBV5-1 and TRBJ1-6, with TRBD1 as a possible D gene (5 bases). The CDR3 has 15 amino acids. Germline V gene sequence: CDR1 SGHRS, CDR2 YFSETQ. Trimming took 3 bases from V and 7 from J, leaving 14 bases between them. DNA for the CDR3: TGCGCCAGCAGCTCCTTTGGCAGGGTGAATTCACCCCTCCACTTT. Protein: CASSSFGRVNSPLHF. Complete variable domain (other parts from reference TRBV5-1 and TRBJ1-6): KAGVTQTPRYLIKTRGQQVTLSCSPISGHRSVSWYQQTPGQGLQFLFEYFSETQRNKGNFPGRFSGRQFSNSRSEMNVSTLELGDSALYLCASSSFGRVNSPLHFGNGTRLTVT.

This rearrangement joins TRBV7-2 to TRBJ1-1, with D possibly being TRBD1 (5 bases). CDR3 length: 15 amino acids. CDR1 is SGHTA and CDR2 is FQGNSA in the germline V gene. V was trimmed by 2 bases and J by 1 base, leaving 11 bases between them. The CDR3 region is CASSLTPGGNTEAFF. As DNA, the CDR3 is TGTGCCAGCAGCTTAACACCCGGGGGGAACACTGAAGCTTTCTTT. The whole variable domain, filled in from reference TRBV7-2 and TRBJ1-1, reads GAGVSQSPSNKVTEKGKDVELRCDPISGHTALYWYRQSLGQGLEFLIYFQGNSAPDKSGLPSDRFSAERTGGSVSTLTIQRTQQEDSAVYLCASSLTPGGNTEAFFGQGTRLTVV.

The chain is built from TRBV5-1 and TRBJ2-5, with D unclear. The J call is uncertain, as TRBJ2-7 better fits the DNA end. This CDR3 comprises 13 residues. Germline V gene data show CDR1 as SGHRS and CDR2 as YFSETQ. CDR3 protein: CASRTSSSYEQYF. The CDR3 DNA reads TGCGCCAGCAGAACGTCGAGCTCCTACGAGCAGTACTTC.

CDR3 sequence (DNA): TGCGCCAGCAGCTTGGGGGACACACTCACCGGGGAGCTGTTTTTT. This sequence encodes CASSLGDTLTGELFF. The V call is TRBV5-1, the J call TRBJ2-2, with D possibly TRBD1 on 6 matching bases. The CDR3 consists of 15 residues. CDR1 SGHRS and CDR2 YFSETQ come from the germline V gene. V lost 0 bases to trimming and J lost 4 bases, with 10 bases between them.

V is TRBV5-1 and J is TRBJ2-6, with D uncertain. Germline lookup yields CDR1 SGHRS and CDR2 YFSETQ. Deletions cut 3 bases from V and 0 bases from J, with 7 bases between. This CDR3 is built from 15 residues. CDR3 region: CASSSSLSGANVLTF. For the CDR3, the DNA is TGCGCCAGCAGCTCTTCCCTCTCTGGGGCCAACGTCCTGACTTTC.

The CDR3 loop reads CASSPDGRGFDSPLHF. CDR3 sequence (DNA): TGTGCCAGCTCACCAGACGGGAGGGGCTTCGATTCACCCCTCCACTTT. This sequence joins TRBV18 and TRBJ1-6; perhaps TRBD1 as D (5 bases). The CDR3 totals 16 residues. Germline CDR1 and CDR2: KGHSH and LQKENI. V was shortened by 2 bases and J by 8 bases, with 16 bases between the two germline ends. The full variable domain, rest sourced from reference TRBV18 and TRBJ1-6, is NAGVMQNPRHLVRRRGQEARLRCSPMKGHSHVYWYRQLPEEGLKFMVYLQKENIIDESGMPKERFSAEFPKEGPSILRIQQVVRGDSAAYFCASSPDGRGFDSPLHFGNGTRLTVT.

The CDR3 loop reads CASIRSGYARNIQYF. The DNA for the CDR3 is TGTGCCAGCATCCGAAGCGGATACGCGCGGAACATTCAGTACTTC. The chain combines TRBV6-1 with TRBJ2-4; TRBD2 might be the D (5 bases). CDR1 is MNHNS and CDR2 is SASEGT in the germline V gene. V dropped 7 bases and J dropped 7 bases, with 20 bases sitting between them. CDR3 length: 15 amino acids.

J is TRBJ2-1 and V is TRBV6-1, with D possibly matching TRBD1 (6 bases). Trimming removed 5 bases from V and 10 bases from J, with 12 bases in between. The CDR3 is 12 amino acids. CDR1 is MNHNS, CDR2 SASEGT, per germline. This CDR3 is CASSLTGWEQFF. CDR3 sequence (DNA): TGTGCCAGCAGTCTAACAGGGTGGGAGCAGTTCTTC.

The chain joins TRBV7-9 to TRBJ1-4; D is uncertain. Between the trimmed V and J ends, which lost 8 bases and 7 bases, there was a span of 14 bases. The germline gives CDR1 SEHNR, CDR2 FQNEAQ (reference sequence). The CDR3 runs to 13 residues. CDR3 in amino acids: CASGGAGSEKLFF. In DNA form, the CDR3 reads TGTGCCAGCGGAGGCGCGGGGTCTGAAAAACTGTTTTTT.

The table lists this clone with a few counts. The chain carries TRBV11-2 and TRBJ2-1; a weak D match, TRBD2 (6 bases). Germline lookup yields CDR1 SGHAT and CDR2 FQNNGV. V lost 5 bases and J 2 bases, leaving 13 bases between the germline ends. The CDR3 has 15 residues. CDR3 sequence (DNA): TGTGCCAGCAGCCAGGGACTCCAGACCTACAATGAGCAGTTCTTC. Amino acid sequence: CASSQGLQTYNEQFF.

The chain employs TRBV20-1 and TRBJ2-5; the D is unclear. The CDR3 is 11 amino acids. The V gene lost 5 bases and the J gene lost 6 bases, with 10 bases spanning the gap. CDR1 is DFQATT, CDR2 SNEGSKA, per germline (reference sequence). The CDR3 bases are TGCAGTGCTTCCCATTCCCAGACCCAGTACTTC. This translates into CSASHSQTQYF.

The CDR3 DNA sequence: TGTGCCAGCAGGCCAGATTCCTACGAGCAGTACTTC. It is translated as CASRPDSYEQYF. The chain is built from TRBV28 and TRBJ2-7; D not resolved. Germline V CDR1 and CDR2: MDHEN, SYDVKM. Trimming shortened V by 6 bases and J by 1 base, and 7 bases separated the two germline ends. The CDR3 has 12 amino acids.

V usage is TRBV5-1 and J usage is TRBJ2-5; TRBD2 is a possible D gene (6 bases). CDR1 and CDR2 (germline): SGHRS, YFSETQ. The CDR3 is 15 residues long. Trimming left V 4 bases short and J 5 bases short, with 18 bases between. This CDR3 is CASSRLQNAGETQYF. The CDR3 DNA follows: TGCGCCAGCAGCCGTTTACAGAACGCGGGGGAGACCCAGTACTTC.

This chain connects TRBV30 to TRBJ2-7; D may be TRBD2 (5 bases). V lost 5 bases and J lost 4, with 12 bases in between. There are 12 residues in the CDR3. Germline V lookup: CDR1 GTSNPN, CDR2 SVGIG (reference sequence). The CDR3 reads CAWSPGTYEQYF. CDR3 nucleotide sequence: TGTGCCTGGTCCCCGGGAACTTACGAGCAGTACTTC.

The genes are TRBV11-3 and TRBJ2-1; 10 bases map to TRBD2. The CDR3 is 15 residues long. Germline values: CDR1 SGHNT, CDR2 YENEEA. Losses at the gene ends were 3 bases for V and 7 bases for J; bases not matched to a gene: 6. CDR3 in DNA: TGTGCCAGCAGCTTGTCTAGCGGGAGTTTAAATGAGCAGTTCTTC. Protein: CASSLSSGSLNEQFF.

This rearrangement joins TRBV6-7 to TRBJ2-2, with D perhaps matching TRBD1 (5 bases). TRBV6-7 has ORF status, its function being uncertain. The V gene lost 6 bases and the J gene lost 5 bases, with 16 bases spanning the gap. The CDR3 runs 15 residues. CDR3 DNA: TGTGCCAGCAGAACTGGGCAGGGCGGTACCGGGGAGCTGTTTTTT. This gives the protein CASRTGQGGTGELFF.

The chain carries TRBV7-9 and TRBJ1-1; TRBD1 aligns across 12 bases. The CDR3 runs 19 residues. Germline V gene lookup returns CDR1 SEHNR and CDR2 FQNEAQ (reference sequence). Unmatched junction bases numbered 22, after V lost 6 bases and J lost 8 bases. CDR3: CASSPTWVRGTGGPGEAFF. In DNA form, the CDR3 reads TGTGCCAGCAGTCCCACGTGGGTCCGAGGGACAGGGGGCCCCGGGGAAGCTTTCTTT.

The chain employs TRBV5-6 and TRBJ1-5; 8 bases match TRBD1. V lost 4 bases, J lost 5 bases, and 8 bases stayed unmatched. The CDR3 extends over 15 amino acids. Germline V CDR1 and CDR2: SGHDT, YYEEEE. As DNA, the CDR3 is TGTGCCAGCAGCACCATGGGACAGGCTCATCAGCCCCAGCATTTT. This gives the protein CASSTMGQAHQPQHF. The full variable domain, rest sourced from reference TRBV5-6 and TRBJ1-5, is DAGVTQSPTHLIKTRGQQVTLRCSPKSGHDTVSWYQQALGQGPQFIFQYYEEEERQRGNFPDRFSGHQFPNYSSELNVNALLLGDSALYLCASSTMGQAHQPQHFGDGTRLSIL.

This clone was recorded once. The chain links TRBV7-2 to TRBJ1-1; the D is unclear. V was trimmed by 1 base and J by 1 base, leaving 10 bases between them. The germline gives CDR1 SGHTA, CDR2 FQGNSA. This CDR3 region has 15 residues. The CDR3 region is CASSLGRKGNTEAFF. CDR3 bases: TGTGCCAGCAGCTTAGGGAGGAAGGGGAACACTGAAGCTTTCTTT.

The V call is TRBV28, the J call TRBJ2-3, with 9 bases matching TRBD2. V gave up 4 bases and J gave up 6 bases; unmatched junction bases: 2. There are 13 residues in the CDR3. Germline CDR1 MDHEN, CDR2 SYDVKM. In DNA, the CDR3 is TGTGCCAGCAGTTCTAGCGGGGCGGATACGCAGTATTTT. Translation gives CASSSSGADTQYF.

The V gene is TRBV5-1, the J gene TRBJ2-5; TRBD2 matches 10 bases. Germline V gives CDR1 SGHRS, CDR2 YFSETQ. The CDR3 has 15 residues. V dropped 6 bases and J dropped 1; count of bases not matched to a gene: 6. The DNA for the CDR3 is TGCGCCAGCACCGGACTAGCGGCTAGCCAAGAGACCCAGTACTTC. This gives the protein CASTGLAASQETQYF.

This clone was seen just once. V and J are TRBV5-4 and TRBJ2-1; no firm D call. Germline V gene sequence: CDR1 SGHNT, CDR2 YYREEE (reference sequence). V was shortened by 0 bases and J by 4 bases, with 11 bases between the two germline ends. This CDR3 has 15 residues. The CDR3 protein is CASSLVATAYNEQFF. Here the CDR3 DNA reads TGTGCCAGCAGCTTGGTGGCAACAGCATACAATGAGCAGTTCTTC.

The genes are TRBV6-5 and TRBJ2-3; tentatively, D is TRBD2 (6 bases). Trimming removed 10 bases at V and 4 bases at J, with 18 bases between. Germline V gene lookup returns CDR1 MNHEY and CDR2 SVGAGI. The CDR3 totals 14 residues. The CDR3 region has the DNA TGTGCCACCCGGAGGAGGGTTCGCTCAGATACGCAGTATTTT. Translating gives CATRRRVRSDTQYF.